The source of this TCR beta chain is a study of T cell responses to AZD1222 COVID-19 vaccine. Study outcomes and limitations: At 160-218 and 743-854, vaccine-associated CD4 TCRs were dominant, and they spanned spike. Clonal diversity may have been underestimated, and the donors were mostly white British, with more females than males. Two AZD1222 administrations were followed by greater Spike-specific TCR breadth and depth.

As to this clone: Antigen specificity is unknown.

The CDR3 is 16 residues long. From germline, CDR1 is SEHNR and CDR2 FQNEAQ (reference sequence). After removal of 5 bases from V and 9 bases from J, the junction contained 10 bases not matched to a gene. Produced via immunoSEQ multiplex PCR; TCRdb's table is partial and in-frame only. The repertoire consists of 120,000 or so clones, with roughly 89% occurring once and the leading ten covering around 7.1%. It was second doses at about 4 or about 12 weeks that were pooled. This rearrangement joins TRBV7-9 to TRBJ2-1; 13 bases line up with TRBD2. Sample: peripheral blood, taken 28 days after the second AZD1222 dose. The sequence derives from an adult who received the AZD1222 COVID-19 vaccine. CDR3 in DNA: TGTGCCAGCAGCCCTCGGACTAGCGGGAGTAGGTTTGAGCAGTTCTTC. Its translation: CASSPRTSGSRFEQFF.